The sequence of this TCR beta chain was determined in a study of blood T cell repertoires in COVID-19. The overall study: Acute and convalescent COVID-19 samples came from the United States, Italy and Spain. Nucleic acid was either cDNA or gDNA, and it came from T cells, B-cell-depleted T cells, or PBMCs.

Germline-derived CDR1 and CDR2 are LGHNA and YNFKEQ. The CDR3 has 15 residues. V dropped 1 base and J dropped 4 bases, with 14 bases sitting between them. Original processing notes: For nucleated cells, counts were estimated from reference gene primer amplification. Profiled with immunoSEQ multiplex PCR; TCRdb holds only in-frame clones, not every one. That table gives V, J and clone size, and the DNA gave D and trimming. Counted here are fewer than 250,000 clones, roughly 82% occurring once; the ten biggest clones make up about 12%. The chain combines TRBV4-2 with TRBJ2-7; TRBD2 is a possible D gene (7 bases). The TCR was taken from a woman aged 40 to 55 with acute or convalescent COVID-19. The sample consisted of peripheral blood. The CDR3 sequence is CASSQAGGAMYEQYF. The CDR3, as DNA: TGTGCCAGCAGCCAAGCGGGGGGCGCGATGTACGAGCAGTACTTC.